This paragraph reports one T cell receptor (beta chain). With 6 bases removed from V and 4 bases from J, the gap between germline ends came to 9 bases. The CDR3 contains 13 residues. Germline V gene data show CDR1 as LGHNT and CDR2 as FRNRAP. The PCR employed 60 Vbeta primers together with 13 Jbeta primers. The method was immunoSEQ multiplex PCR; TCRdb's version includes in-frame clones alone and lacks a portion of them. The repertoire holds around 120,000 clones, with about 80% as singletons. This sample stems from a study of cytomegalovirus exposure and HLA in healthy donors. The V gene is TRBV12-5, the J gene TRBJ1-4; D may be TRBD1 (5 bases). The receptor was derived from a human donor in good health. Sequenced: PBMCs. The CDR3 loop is CASGPGGNEKLFF. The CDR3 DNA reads TGTGCTAGTGGCCCGGGGGGTAATGAAAAACTGTTTTTT.